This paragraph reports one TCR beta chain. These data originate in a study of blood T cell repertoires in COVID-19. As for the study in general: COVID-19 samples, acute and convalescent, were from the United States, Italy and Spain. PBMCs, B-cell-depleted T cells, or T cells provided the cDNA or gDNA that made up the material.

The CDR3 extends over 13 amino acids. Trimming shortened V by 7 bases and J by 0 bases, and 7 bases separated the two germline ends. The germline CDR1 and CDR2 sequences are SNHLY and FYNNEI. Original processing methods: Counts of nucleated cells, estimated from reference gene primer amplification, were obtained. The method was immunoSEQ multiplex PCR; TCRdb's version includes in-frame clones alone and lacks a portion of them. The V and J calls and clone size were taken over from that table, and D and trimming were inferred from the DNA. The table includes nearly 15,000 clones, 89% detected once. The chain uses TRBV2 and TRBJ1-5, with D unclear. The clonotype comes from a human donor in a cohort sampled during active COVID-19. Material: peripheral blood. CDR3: CASTLYSNQPQHF. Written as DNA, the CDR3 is TGTGCCAGCACTCTCTATAGCAATCAGCCCCAGCATTTT.